The rows below give T cell receptor beta chains drawn from one sample of a study of cytomegalovirus exposure and HLA in healthy donors. Only in-frame clones appear in the TCRdb table, and some are missing; sequencing was by immunoSEQ multiplex PCR. The sample gives 260,000 or so clones, just under 90% of which show up once; about 2.8% is in the top ten. Sequencing was done on a sample of PBMCs. These receptors originate from a man aged 18 to 30 in good health and CMV-seronegative. Both conserved end residues are part of each CDR3. D genes are given only for firm matches. Size is omitted from some rows. Given values are once, few, many or a class for expanded clones.

V gene: TRBV2
D gene: .
J gene: TRBJ2-1
clone size: .
CDR3 length: 15
CDR3 DNA: TGTGCCAGCAGTGTGTTCTACGGGTCCTACAATGAGCAGTTCTTC
CDR3 protein: CASSVFYGSYNEQFF

V gene: TRBV6-5
D gene: .
J gene: TRBJ1-1
clone size: .
CDR3 length: 15
CDR3 DNA: TGTGCCAGCAGTTACTCGAACGCGGGTCGGGCTGAAGCTTTCTTT
CDR3 protein: CASSYSNAGRAEAFF

V gene: TRBV5-1
D gene: TRBD1
J gene: TRBJ2-2
clone size: .
CDR3 length: 13
CDR3 DNA: TGCGCCAGCAGGGACAGGGACACCGGGGAGCTGTTTTTT
CDR3 protein: CASRDRDTGELFF

V gene: TRBV7-2
D gene: .
J gene: TRBJ2-2
clone size: .
CDR3 length: 18
CDR3 DNA: TGTGCCAGCAACCTTCTAGCGAGAATCGGAGTTTCTTCTGGGGAGCTGTTTTTT
CDR3 protein: CASNLLARIGVSSGELFF

V gene: TRBV27
D gene: .
J gene: TRBJ2-3
clone size: once
CDR3 length: 14
CDR3 DNA: TGTGCCAGCAGTGCCATAAGCAACACAGATACGCAGTATTTT
CDR3 protein: CASSAISNTDTQYF

V gene: TRBV9
D gene: .
J gene: TRBJ2-7
clone size: .
CDR3 length: 15
CDR3 DNA: TGTGCCAGCAGCCCCCGTGGAATTGGAGGTTACGAGCAGTACTTC
CDR3 protein: CASSPRGIGGYEQYF

V gene: TRBV11-2
D gene: TRBD2
J gene: TRBJ2-5
clone size: .
CDR3 length: 15
CDR3 DNA: TGTGCCAGCAGCTTCCTAGCGGGGGGGCGAGAGACCCAGTACTTC
CDR3 protein: CASSFLAGGRETQYF

V gene: TRBV4-2
D gene: .
J gene: TRBJ2-7
clone size: .
CDR3 length: 16
CDR3 DNA: TGTGCCAGCAGCCCCTCCTCGTGGGACTCCGGGCAGGTTGAGTACTTC
CDR3 protein: CASSPSSWDSGQVEYF

V gene: TRBV5-1
D gene: .
J gene: TRBJ2-7
clone size: .
CDR3 length: 14
CDR3 DNA: TGCGCCAGCAGCTTATCCGGGAACGCCTACGAGCAGTACTTC
CDR3 protein: CASSLSGNAYEQYF

V gene: TRBV18
D gene: .
J gene: TRBJ1-5
clone size: .
CDR3 length: 15
CDR3 DNA: TGTGCCAGCTCACCAAAGCCTTATAGCAATCAGCCCCAGCATTTT
CDR3 protein: CASSPKPYSNQPQHF

V gene: TRBV19
D gene: TRBD2
J gene: TRBJ2-7
clone size: .
CDR3 length: 14
CDR3 DNA: TGTGCCAGCCAGACTAGCGGGAGCTCCTACGAGCAGTACTTC
CDR3 protein: CASQTSGSSYEQYF

V gene: TRBV29-1
D gene: .
J gene: TRBJ1-2
clone size: few
CDR3 length: 11
CDR3 DNA: TGCAGCCCTCAGCTGGGGCATGGCTACACCTTC
CDR3 protein: CSPQLGHGYTF

V gene: TRBV4-3
D gene: .
J gene: TRBJ1-5
clone size: .
CDR3 length: 13
CDR3 DNA: TGCGCCAGCAGCCAAGATATTAGAACGCCCCAGCATTTT
CDR3 protein: CASSQDIRTPQHF

V gene: TRBV6-4
D gene: .
J gene: TRBJ2-7
clone size: few
CDR3 length: 13
CDR3 DNA: TGTGCCAGCAGTGCGACTAGTGCGGACGAGCAGTACTTC
CDR3 protein: CASSATSADEQYF

V gene: TRBV28
D gene: .
J gene: TRBJ2-7
clone size: .
CDR3 length: 14
CDR3 DNA: TGTGCCAGCAGTTTATCGGGGGATTATCACGAGCAGTACTTC
CDR3 protein: CASSLSGDYHEQYF

V gene: TRBV27
D gene: TRBD1
J gene: TRBJ2-7
clone size: .
CDR3 length: 15
CDR3 DNA: TGTGCCAGCAGTTTAAGGGACAGGGGTGCGTACGAGCAGTACTTC
CDR3 protein: CASSLRDRGAYEQYF

V gene: TRBV7-9
D gene: TRBD1
J gene: TRBJ1-4
clone size: many
CDR3 length: 15
CDR3 DNA: TGTGCCAGCACTGACAGGGTTGGTTCTAATGAAAAACTGTTTTTT
CDR3 protein: CASTDRVGSNEKLFF

V gene: TRBV29-1
D gene: .
J gene: TRBJ2-3
clone size: .
CDR3 length: 12
CDR3 DNA: TGCAGCGTTTTGGAGGGTTCAGATACGCAGTATTTT
CDR3 protein: CSVLEGSDTQYF

V gene: TRBV28
D gene: .
J gene: TRBJ1-5
clone size: .
CDR3 length: 15
CDR3 DNA: TGTGCCAGCACCGGGCGCCAGGGATCCTATCAGGCCCAGCATTTT
CDR3 protein: CASTGRQGSYQAQHF

V gene: TRBV4-3
D gene: .
J gene: TRBJ1-1
clone size: .
CDR3 length: 14
CDR3 DNA: TGCGCCAGCAGCCAAGAAACCCATGGCCCTGAAGCTTTCTTT
CDR3 protein: CASSQETHGPEAFF

V gene: TRBV18
D gene: TRBD1
J gene: TRBJ2-7
clone size: once
CDR3 length: 15
CDR3 DNA: TGTGCCAGCTCACCGGTAAGGGACAGCTCCTACGAGCAGTACTTC
CDR3 protein: CASSPVRDSSYEQYF

V gene: TRBV28
D gene: TRBD1
J gene: TRBJ1-3
clone size: .
CDR3 length: 14
CDR3 DNA: TGTGCCAGCAGTCCCGATTCGACAGGGAACACCATATATTTT
CDR3 protein: CASSPDSTGNTIYF

V gene: TRBV7-2
D gene: .
J gene: TRBJ2-3
clone size: .
CDR3 length: 15
CDR3 DNA: TGTGCCAGCAGCTTAGGCGCAGGGGATTGGGATACGCAGTATTTT
CDR3 protein: CASSLGAGDWDTQYF

V gene: TRBV6-1
D gene: .
J gene: TRBJ1-1
clone size: .
CDR3 length: 12
CDR3 DNA: TGTGCCAGCAGTGAAGTAAGAGGGCAAGCTTTCTTT
CDR3 protein: CASSEVRGQAFF

V gene: TRBV10-3
D gene: TRBD2
J gene: TRBJ2-7
clone size: .
CDR3 length: 14
CDR3 DNA: TGTGCCATCAGTAGAGCGGGAGATAGCTACGAGCAGTACTTC
CDR3 protein: CAISRAGDSYEQYF

V gene: TRBV4-3
D gene: TRBD1
J gene: TRBJ1-4
clone size: once
CDR3 length: 16
CDR3 DNA: TGCGCCAGCAGCCAAGGAAACGACAGGGGAGGAGAAAAACTGTTTTTT
CDR3 protein: CASSQGNDRGGEKLFF

V gene: TRBV28
D gene: .
J gene: TRBJ2-7
clone size: .
CDR3 length: 17
CDR3 DNA: TGTGCCAGCAGTGGATCTTGGGGGGACCCATTGTCCTACGAGCAGTACTTC
CDR3 protein: CASSGSWGDPLSYEQYF

V gene: TRBV5-4
D gene: .
J gene: TRBJ2-3
clone size: .
CDR3 length: 15
CDR3 DNA: TGTGCCAGCAGCCGATCTAGCAAGAGCACAGATACGCAGTATTTT
CDR3 protein: CASSRSSKSTDTQYF

V gene: TRBV14
D gene: TRBD1
J gene: TRBJ2-7
clone size: .
CDR3 length: 12
CDR3 DNA: TGTGCCAGCAGCCCGGGGACAGCCGAGCAGTACTTC
CDR3 protein: CASSPGTAEQYF

V gene: TRBV28
D gene: .
J gene: TRBJ2-2
clone size: once
CDR3 length: 15
CDR3 DNA: TGTGCCAGCAGTTTACCGTACGGGAACACCGGGGAGCTGTTTTTT
CDR3 protein: CASSLPYGNTGELFF

V gene: TRBV7-9
D gene: TRBD1
J gene: TRBJ1-6
clone size: .
CDR3 length: 15
CDR3 DNA: TGTGCCAGCAGCCAATGGACAGGGACGGGTTCACCCCTCCACTTT
CDR3 protein: CASSQWTGTGSPLHF

V gene: TRBV28
D gene: .
J gene: TRBJ2-7
clone size: .
CDR3 length: 12
CDR3 DNA: TGTGCCAGCGGACAAAGAGACGTCAAGCAGTACTTC
CDR3 protein: CASGQRDVKQYF

V gene: TRBV4-3
D gene: .
J gene: TRBJ2-1
clone size: once
CDR3 length: 16
CDR3 DNA: TGCGCCAGCAGCCAAACCCACCCCAGCGCTGGGAATGAGCAGTTCTTC
CDR3 protein: CASSQTHPSAGNEQFF

V gene: TRBV11-3
D gene: .
J gene: TRBJ1-3
clone size: once
CDR3 length: 14
CDR3 DNA: TGTGCCAGCAGCTCAACAGCCTCTGGAAACACCATATATTTT
CDR3 protein: CASSSTASGNTIYF

V gene: TRBV4-3
D gene: TRBD2
J gene: TRBJ2-7
clone size: .
CDR3 length: 15
CDR3 DNA: TGCGCCAGCAGCCAAGGCTTTAGCGGGATAAACGAGCAGTACTTC
CDR3 protein: CASSQGFSGINEQYF

V gene: TRBV29-1
D gene: .
J gene: TRBJ2-2
clone size: .
CDR3 length: 12
CDR3 DNA: TGCAGCGCCGTCGGACTAAACGGGGAGCTGTTTTTT
CDR3 protein: CSAVGLNGELFF

V gene: TRBV7-8
D gene: TRBD1
J gene: TRBJ1-6
clone size: .
CDR3 length: 16
CDR3 DNA: TGTGCCAGCAGCAGAAATGCAGGGGGCGTGGACTCACCCCTCCACTTT
CDR3 protein: CASSRNAGGVDSPLHF

V gene: TRBV6-6
D gene: .
J gene: TRBJ1-4
clone size: .
CDR3 length: 14
CDR3 DNA: TGTGCCAGCAGTTACTCAAGACTAAATGAAAAACTGTTTTTT
CDR3 protein: CASSYSRLNEKLFF

V gene: TRBV27
D gene: .
J gene: TRBJ2-4
clone size: .
CDR3 length: 15
CDR3 DNA: TGTGCCAGCAGTTTAGTGGGAGGAGATCAAAACATTCAGTACTTC
CDR3 protein: CASSLVGGDQNIQYF

V gene: TRBV10-3
D gene: TRBD1
J gene: TRBJ2-7
clone size: .
CDR3 length: 15
CDR3 DNA: TGTGCCATCAGTGAGGTAGGGGGCGCCTCCTACGAGCAGTACTTC
CDR3 protein: CAISEVGGASYEQYF

V gene: TRBV27
D gene: TRBD1
J gene: TRBJ2-7
clone size: .
CDR3 length: 16
CDR3 DNA: TGTGCCAGCAGTTCCCCGCGGACAGGGATGTTTTACGAGCAGTACTTC
CDR3 protein: CASSSPRTGMFYEQYF

V gene: TRBV7-2
D gene: TRBD1
J gene: TRBJ1-4
clone size: .
CDR3 length: 15
CDR3 DNA: TGTGCCAGCAGCCCCGCCCAGGGGGGAAGGGAAAAACTGTTTTTT
CDR3 protein: CASSPAQGGREKLFF

V gene: TRBV28
D gene: TRBD2
J gene: TRBJ2-3
clone size: few
CDR3 length: 16
CDR3 DNA: TGTGCCAGCAGCGGGGGACTAGCGGGACACACAGATACGCAGTATTTT
CDR3 protein: CASSGGLAGHTDTQYF

V gene: TRBV5-1
D gene: .
J gene: TRBJ1-3
clone size: .
CDR3 length: 17
CDR3 DNA: TGCGCCAGCAGCTTGGCTCCTCAAGGAGTTTCTGGAAACACCATATATTTT
CDR3 protein: CASSLAPQGVSGNTIYF

V gene: TRBV9
D gene: TRBD1
J gene: TRBJ2-7
clone size: .
CDR3 length: 16
CDR3 DNA: TGTGCCAGCAGCGTATGGGAAGCAGGGGGCAGATACGAGCAGTACTTC
CDR3 protein: CASSVWEAGGRYEQYF

V gene: TRBV6-6
D gene: TRBD2
J gene: TRBJ2-1
clone size: .
CDR3 length: 15
CDR3 DNA: TGTGCCAGCGTCCAGTTAGCGGGGGCGGACAATGAGCAGTTCTTC
CDR3 protein: CASVQLAGADNEQFF

V gene: TRBV6-5
D gene: .
J gene: TRBJ2-3
clone size: .
CDR3 length: 15
CDR3 DNA: TGTGCCAGCAGTTACTCGCGGGGCCGCACAGATACGCAGTATTTT
CDR3 protein: CASSYSRGRTDTQYF

V gene: TRBV15
D gene: TRBD2
J gene: TRBJ2-7
clone size: .
CDR3 length: 13
CDR3 DNA: TGTGCCACCAGCAGAGATTGGGGGGGCGAGCAGTACTTC
CDR3 protein: CATSRDWGGEQYF

V gene: TRBV5-1
D gene: .
J gene: TRBJ1-2
clone size: .
CDR3 length: 16
CDR3 DNA: TGCGCCAGCAGCCCGTCCCCCCTGTCCAGGGGCTATGGCTACACCTTC
CDR3 protein: CASSPSPLSRGYGYTF

V gene: TRBV5-1
D gene: .
J gene: TRBJ2-7
clone size: once
CDR3 length: 14
CDR3 DNA: TGCGCCAGCAGCTTGGGAGGGAATAGAGGGGAGCAGTACTTC
CDR3 protein: CASSLGGNRGEQYF

V gene: TRBV12-5
D gene: .
J gene: TRBJ2-3
clone size: .
CDR3 length: 14
CDR3 DNA: TGTGCTAGTGGTTTGGAACGGAGATCCGATACGCAGTATTTT
CDR3 protein: CASGLERRSDTQYF

V gene: TRBV10-1
D gene: .
J gene: TRBJ2-7
clone size: once
CDR3 length: 13
CDR3 DNA: TGCGCCAGCAGTGCCGGGGTATCCTACGAGCAGTACTTC
CDR3 protein: CASSAGVSYEQYF

V gene: TRBV28
D gene: .
J gene: TRBJ1-2
clone size: .
CDR3 length: 13
CDR3 DNA: TGTGCCAGCAGTTTTCGTGCTAACTATGGCTACACCTTC
CDR3 protein: CASSFRANYGYTF

V gene: TRBV9
D gene: TRBD1
J gene: TRBJ1-2
clone size: .
CDR3 length: 14
CDR3 DNA: TGTGCCAGCAGCGCCAACAGGGGTGGGGATGGCTACACCTTC
CDR3 protein: CASSANRGGDGYTF

V gene: TRBV2
D gene: TRBD1
J gene: TRBJ2-1
clone size: .
CDR3 length: 13
CDR3 DNA: TGTGCCAGCAGGGGGACAGGCCCCGGGGAGCAGTTCTTC
CDR3 protein: CASRGTGPGEQFF

V gene: TRBV21-1
D gene: .
J gene: TRBJ1-3
clone size: .
CDR3 length: 14
CDR3 DNA: TGTGCCTGCTCGGGTGGGTATGGTGGAAACACCATATATTTT
CDR3 protein: CACSGGYGGNTIYF

V gene: TRBV4-1
D gene: .
J gene: TRBJ1-1
clone size: .
CDR3 length: 19
CDR3 DNA: TGCGCCAGCAGCCAAGATTATTTTACGGGACTCCTAATTAGTCCTGAAGCTTTCTTT
CDR3 protein: CASSQDYFTGLLISPEAFF

V gene: TRBV27
D gene: .
J gene: TRBJ2-7
clone size: .
CDR3 length: 14
CDR3 DNA: TGTGCCAGCAGTTTGTCTACCAACTCCTACGAGCAGTACTTC
CDR3 protein: CASSLSTNSYEQYF

V gene: TRBV10-1
D gene: TRBD2
J gene: TRBJ2-3
clone size: .
CDR3 length: 14
CDR3 DNA: TGCGCCATCACGTCAGCGGGGGGTTCAGATACGCAGTATTTT
CDR3 protein: CAITSAGGSDTQYF